Shown below are 8 T cell receptor beta chains from a single sample sequenced in a study of neurological immune-mediated disorders. TCRdb passed the 5' RACE reads through MiXCR, listing each CDR3 protein once. The repertoire consists of roughly 80,000 distinct CDR3 sequences, with 15% to 20% occurring once and the leading ten covering 15%. The sequenced sample consisted of PBMCs. The source is a woman between 35 and 50 years old in good health.

This clonotype was found many times. The rearrangement uses TRBV28 and TRBJ1-4; 8 positions agree with TRBD1. The CDR3 spans 16 residues. CDR1 is MDHEN, CDR2 SYDVKM, per germline. The V segment lost 3 bases and the J segment 0 bases; nucleotides outside the gene matches: 3. The DNA of the CDR3 is TGTGCCAGCAGTTTCTCAGGGGGCCCAACTAATGAAAAACTGTTTTTT. Encoded protein: CASSFSGGPTNEKLFF. The whole variable domain, remainder taken from reference TRBV28 and TRBJ1-4, is DVKVTQSSRYLVKRTGEKVFLECVQDMDHENMFWYRQDPGLGLRLIYFSYDVKMKEKGDIPEGYSVSREKKERFSLILESASTNQTSMYLCASSFSGGPTNEKLFFGSGTQLSVL.

The sample holds many counts of this clonotype. The chain employs TRBV5-6 and TRBJ2-3, with TRBD2 matching 8 bases. With 0 bases clipped from V and 1 base from J, the junction kept 1 base outside the gene matches. Germline CDR1 reads SGHDT; CDR2 reads YYEEEE. CDR3 length: 15 residues. Written as DNA, the CDR3 is TGTGCCAGCAGCTTGGTTAGCGGGGGCACAGATACGCAGTATTTT. Protein product: CASSLVSGGTDTQYF.

This clonotype has ten or more counts. The genes are TRBV7-9 and TRBJ1-2, with 8 nucleotides matching TRBD1. The CDR3 is 16 amino acids. V shed 5 bases, J shed 2 bases, and the junction held 10 bases outside the gene matches. Germline assignment: CDR1 SEHNR and CDR2 FQNEAQ (reference sequence). This CDR3 reads CASSTLGQGKNYGYTF. CDR3 DNA: TGTGCCAGCAGCACGCTCGGACAGGGTAAAAACTATGGCTACACCTTC. Full variable domain (rest looked up from reference TRBV7-9 and TRBJ1-2): DTGVSQNPRHKITKRGQNVTFRCDPISEHNRLYWYRQTLGQGPEFLTYFQNEAQLEKSRLLSDRFSAERPKGSFSTLEIQRTEQGDSAMYLCASSTLGQGKNYGYTFGSGTRLTVV.

The CDR3 reads CSARNPQGSIGYTF. Written as DNA, the CDR3 is TGCAGTGCTAGAAATCCCCAGGGATCTATTGGCTACACCTTC. This rearrangement joins TRBV20-1 to TRBJ1-2; a possible D gene is TRBD1 (5 bases). V was cut by 2 bases and J by 7 bases, with 17 bases left in between. The CDR3 contains 14 residues. Looked up from germline, CDR1 is DFQATT and CDR2 is SNEGSKA (reference sequence).

This clonotype has ten or more counts. V gene TRBV20-1 combines with J gene TRBJ2-1; TRBD2 is a possible D gene (7 bases). Per germline, CDR1 DFQATT and CDR2 SNEGSKA (reference sequence). Trimming removed 6 bases at V and 5 bases at J, with 14 bases between. The CDR3 is made up of 13 amino acids. CDR3 bases: TGCAGTGCACGGGGGGCCCGGAACAATGAGCAGTTCTTC. Its protein is CSARGARNNEQFF.

This clonotype was found many times. The chain uses TRBV5-5 and TRBJ2-3; 9 nucleotides agree with TRBD2. CDR1 is SGHKS and CDR2 is YYEKEE in the germline V gene (reference sequence). The V segment lost 3 bases and the J segment 2 bases; nucleotides outside the gene matches: 4. The CDR3 totals 15 residues. In DNA form, the CDR3 reads TGTGCCAGCAGCTATAGCGGGGGTCTCACAGATACGCAGTATTTT. The encoded protein is CASSYSGGLTDTQYF.

The J gene is TRBJ1-1, the V gene TRBV9; 10 bases map to TRBD1. Unmatched junction bases numbered 2, after V lost 3 bases and J lost 0 bases. The CDR3 covers 15 residues. The germline V gene encodes CDR1 SGDLS and CDR2 YYNGEE. The CDR3 loop is CASSETGGMNTEAFF. CDR3 bases: TGTGCCAGCAGCGAGACAGGGGGCATGAACACTGAAGCTTTCTTT.

Many counts were recorded for this clonotype. This chain uses TRBV5-1 with TRBJ2-1; 12 positions agree with TRBD1. Trimming cost V 7 bases and J 8 bases; bases outside gene matches: 10. The CDR3 covers 15 residues. CDR1 is SGHRS and CDR2 is YFSETQ in the germline V gene. The CDR3 sequence is CASSSGTGGIDEQFF. The CDR3 nucleotides are TGCGCCAGCTCGTCCGGGACAGGGGGCATCGATGAGCAGTTCTTC.